Listed below are T cell receptor beta chains from one sample, sequenced in a study of control samples from healthy donors and cancer patients. The repertoire was sequenced with immunoSEQ multiplex PCR; TCRdb's copy has only in-frame clones and lacks some. The sample comprises 160,000 or so clones, 96% of which are singletons, and 0.95% to 1.1% rests with the top ten. Sample: blood. These receptors were obtained from a woman in her 30s in good health. Both conserved end residues are part of each CDR3. D genes are given only for firm matches. The size of a clone is reported for some rows only, either as once, few or many, or as a class for expanded clones.

v_call	d_call	clone_size	cdr3_length	j_call	cdr3_aa	cdr3_nt
TRBV28	TRBD1	-	15	TRBJ2-7	CASSFPGTGHHEQYF	TGTGCCAGCAGTTTTCCAGGGACAGGGCACCACGAGCAGTACTTC
TRBV29-1	TRBD1	-	12	TRBJ1-1	CSVGSHRGEAFF	TGCAGCGTTGGTTCCCACAGGGGTGAAGCTTTCTTT
TRBV5-1	-	-	12	TRBJ2-5	CASSSAGETQYF	TGCGCCAGCAGCTCCGCCGGAGAGACCCAGTACTTC
TRBV28	TRBD1	-	14	TRBJ1-5	CASSSTGLSQPQHF	TGTGCCAGCAGTTCGACAGGGCTCAGCCAGCCCCAGCATTTT
TRBV2	-	-	10	TRBJ1-4	CASRNEKLFF	TGTGCCAGCCGGAATGAAAAACTGTTTTTT
TRBV19	-	-	17	TRBJ2-1	CASSIDTGSGPYNEQFF	TGTGCCAGTAGTATAGATACCGGGTCAGGCCCATACAATGAGCAGTTCTTC
TRBV12-3/TRBV12-4	-	-	13	TRBJ1-4	CASSFATNEKLFF	TGTGCCAGCAGTTTCGCAACTAATGAAAAACTGTTTTTT
TRBV29-1	-	-	12	TRBJ1-1	CSVPGGSTEAFF	TGCAGCGTCCCAGGCGGGAGCACTGAAGCTTTCTTT
TRBV7-9	-	-	13	TRBJ1-1	CASGLGRNTEAFF	TGTGCCAGCGGGCTGGGGCGAAACACTGAAGCTTTCTTT
TRBV18	-	-	11	TRBJ1-2	CASSDNYGYTF	TGTGCCAGCTCAGACAACTATGGCTACACCTTC
TRBV5-1	-	-	14	TRBJ2-1	CASSLRWDNNEQFF	TGCGCCAGCAGCTTGCGGTGGGACAACAATGAGCAGTTCTTC
TRBV20-1	TRBD2	-	15	TRBJ2-3	CSASPLAGSTDTQYF	TGCAGTGCTAGTCCCCTAGCGGGGAGCACAGATACGCAGTATTTT
TRBV6-6	-	-	13	TRBJ2-5	CASSIGTEETQYF	TGTGCCAGCAGCATCGGGACGGAAGAGACCCAGTACTTC
TRBV30	TRBD1	-	14	TRBJ1-5	CAWTTGGGNQPQHF	TGTGCCTGGACGACAGGGGGAGGCAATCAGCCCCAGCATTTT
TRBV6-1	-	-	14	TRBJ2-7	CASSEGRKTYEQYF	TGTGCCAGCAGTGAGGGACGGAAAACCTACGAGCAGTACTTC
TRBV2	-	-	16	TRBJ1-5	CASLQDPGSFNQPQHF	TGTGCCAGCTTACAAGATCCAGGGAGTTTCAATCAGCCCCAGCATTTT
TRBV9	TRBD2	-	14	TRBJ2-7	CASSVDGGSYEQYF	TGTGCCAGCAGCGTAGATGGCGGGAGCTACGAGCAGTACTTC
TRBV5-1	-	-	13	TRBJ1-2	CASSLAGVAGYTF	TGCGCCAGCAGCTTGGCCGGGGTCGCGGGCTACACCTTC
TRBV5-8	TRBD1	-	16	TRBJ2-1	CASSLRGTARAGEQFF	TGTGCCAGCAGCTTGCGTGGGACAGCCCGCGCCGGTGAGCAGTTCTTC
TRBV11-2	-	-	15	TRBJ2-7	CASSLAPGGVYEQYF	TGTGCCAGCAGCTTAGCCCCCGGGGGAGTCTACGAGCAGTACTTC
TRBV5-1	TRBD2	-	16	TRBJ2-5	CASSVARTSGSETQYF	TGCGCCAGCAGCGTGGCCCGGACTAGCGGGAGTGAGACCCAGTACTTC
TRBV5-1	TRBD2	-	18	TRBJ2-1	CASSLVLAGGPGRNEQFF	TGCGCCAGCAGCTTGGTGTTAGCGGGAGGCCCGGGTAGGAATGAGCAGTTCTTC
TRBV3-1/TRBV3-2	-	-	14	TRBJ2-7	CASSQSGFAYEQYF	TGTGCCAGCAGCCAATCCGGGTTCGCCTACGAGCAGTACTTC
TRBV12-3/TRBV12-4	-	-	13	TRBJ1-6	CASSPPRGSPLHF	TGTGCCAGCAGCCCACCTCGTGGTTCACCCCTCCACTTT
TRBV10-1	TRBD1	-	16	TRBJ1-5	CASSESRGQSNQPQHF	TGCGCCAGCAGTGAGTCCAGGGGGCAAAGCAATCAGCCCCAGCATTTT
TRBV18	-	-	13	TRBJ1-1	CATAGDLNTEAFF	TGTGCCACGGCCGGGGATCTTAACACTGAAGCTTTCTTT
TRBV6-6	-	once	13	TRBJ2-2	CASSYPIPGELFF	TGTGCCAGCAGTTACCCGATTCCCGGGGAGCTGTTTTTT
TRBV27	TRBD2	once	16	TRBJ2-5	CASSLGVGRAVETQYF	TGTGCCAGCAGTTTAGGGGTCGGGAGGGCCGTCGAGACCCAGTACTTC
TRBV12-3/TRBV12-4	-	-	11	TRBJ1-4	CASSRSEKLFF	TGTGCCAGCAGTCGGAGTGAAAAACTGTTTTTT
TRBV19	TRBD1	-	14	TRBJ1-2	CASSIQGGDYGYTF	TGTGCCAGTAGTATTCAGGGGGGGGACTATGGCTACACCTTC
TRBV18	-	-	14	TRBJ1-2	CASSPMDSAYGYTF	TGTGCCAGCTCACCCATGGACAGCGCTTATGGCTACACCTTC
TRBV6-6	-	-	16	TRBJ1-1	CASSQKSGGLSTEAFF	TGTGCCAGCTCCCAAAAATCGGGGGGATTGAGCACTGAAGCTTTCTTT
TRBV7-9	TRBD2	-	16	TRBJ2-1	CASSPRLGSGYNEQFF	TGTGCCAGCAGCCCCCGACTGGGTAGCGGGTACAATGAGCAGTTCTTC